This T cell receptor (beta chain) is drawn from a study of CD8+CD57+ T cells in acquired aplastic anemia. On the study more broadly: CD4+ and CD8+ cells, once sorted, gave DNA averaging roughly 3 ug.

Genomic DNA provided the template from which TCR beta VDJ and CDR3 profiles were obtained. TCRdb redid the calling of the reads with MiXCR, one entry per CDR3 protein. The table records under 200,000 distinct CDR3 sequences, around 50% of them present only once. Study results and caveats: Found in both controls and patients were almost 30 CD8+ CDR3 sequences.

This clonotype was seen many times. Its antigen remains unidentified. Before being chosen for sequencing, patients had shown CD8+CD57+ cell expansion by flow cytometry. Every patient presented with severe acquired aplastic anemia. The CDR3 is made up of 11 amino acids. Germline V gene lookup returns CDR1 KGHDR and CDR2 SFDVKD. V was cut by 2 bases and J by 6 bases, with 0 bases left in between. The chain joins TRBV24-1 to TRBJ1-4; D is unresolved. The sample was sorted CD4+, CD8+, or CD8+CD57+ T cells (not recorded which) from PBMCs. This receptor was obtained from a human donor with aplastic anemia. CDR3 loop: CATSDYEKLFF. CDR3 bases: TGTGCCACCAGTGATTATGAAAAACTGTTTTTT.